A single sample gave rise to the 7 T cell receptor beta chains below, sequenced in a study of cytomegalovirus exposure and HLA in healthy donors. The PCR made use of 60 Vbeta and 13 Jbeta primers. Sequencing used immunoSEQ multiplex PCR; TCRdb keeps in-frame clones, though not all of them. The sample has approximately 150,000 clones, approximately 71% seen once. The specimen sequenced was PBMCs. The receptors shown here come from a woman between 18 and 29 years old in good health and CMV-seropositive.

The CDR3 sequence: CASSPQGIQPQHF. The CDR3 DNA reads as TGTGCCAGCTCACCACAGGGGATACAGCCCCAGCATTTT. The chain couples TRBV18 to TRBJ1-5; D perhaps matches TRBD1 (5 bases). Trimming left V 1 base short and J 7 bases short, with 8 bases between. Germline CDR1 and CDR2: KGHSH and LQKENI. The CDR3 spans 13 residues.

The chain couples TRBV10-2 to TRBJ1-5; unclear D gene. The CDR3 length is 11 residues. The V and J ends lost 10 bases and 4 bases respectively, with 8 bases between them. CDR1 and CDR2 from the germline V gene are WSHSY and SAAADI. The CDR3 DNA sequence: TGCGCCACCTGGGCTAATCAGCCCCAGCATTTT. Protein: CATWANQPQHF.

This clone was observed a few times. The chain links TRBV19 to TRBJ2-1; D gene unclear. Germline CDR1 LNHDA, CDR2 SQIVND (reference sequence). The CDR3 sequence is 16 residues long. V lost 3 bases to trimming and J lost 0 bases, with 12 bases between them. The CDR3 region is CASSIPSESSYNEQFF. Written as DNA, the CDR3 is TGTGCCAGTAGTATCCCGTCCGAGAGCTCCTACAATGAGCAGTTCTTC. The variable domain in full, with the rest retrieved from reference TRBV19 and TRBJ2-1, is DGGITQSPKYLFRKEGQNVTLSCEQNLNHDAMYWYRQDPGQGLRLIYYSQIVNDFQKGDIAEGYSVSREKKESFPLTVTSAQKNPTAFYLCASSIPSESSYNEQFFGPGTRLTVL.

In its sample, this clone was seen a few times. The CDR3 DNA is TGTGCCAGCAGCGTAGTGGACAGCCGGGGACACACTGAAGCTTTCTTT. Encoded protein: CASSVVDSRGHTEAFF. This chain joins TRBV9 and TRBJ1-1, with D possibly matching TRBD1 (6 bases). CDR3 length: 16 amino acids. Germline V gene lookup returns CDR1 SGDLS and CDR2 YYNGEE. With 0 bases removed from V and 3 bases from J, the gap between germline ends came to 15 bases.

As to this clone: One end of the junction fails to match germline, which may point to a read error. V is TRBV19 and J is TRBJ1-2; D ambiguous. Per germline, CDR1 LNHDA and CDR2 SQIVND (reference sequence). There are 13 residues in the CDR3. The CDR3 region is CASRGTASYVYTF. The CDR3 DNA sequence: TGTGCCAGTAGGGGCACAGCAAGCTATGTCTACACCTTC.

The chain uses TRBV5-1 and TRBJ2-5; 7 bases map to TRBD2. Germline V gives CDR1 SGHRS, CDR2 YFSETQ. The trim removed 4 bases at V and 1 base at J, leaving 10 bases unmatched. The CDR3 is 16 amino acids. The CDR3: CASSPGGGLSQETQYF. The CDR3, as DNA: TGCGCCAGCAGCCCGGGCGGGGGTCTTAGCCAAGAGACCCAGTACTTC.

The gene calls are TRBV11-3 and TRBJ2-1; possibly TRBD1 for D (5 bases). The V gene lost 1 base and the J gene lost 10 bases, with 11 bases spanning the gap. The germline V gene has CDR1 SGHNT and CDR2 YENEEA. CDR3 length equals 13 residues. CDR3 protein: CASSLGRAREQFF. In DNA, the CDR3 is TGTGCCAGCAGCTTAGGCAGGGCCAGGGAGCAGTTCTTC. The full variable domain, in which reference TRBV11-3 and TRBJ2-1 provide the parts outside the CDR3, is EAGVVQSPRYKIIEKKQPVAFWCNPISGHNTLYWYLQNLGQGPELLIRYENEEAVDDSQLPKDRFSAERLKGVDSTLKIQPAELGDSAVYLCASSLGRAREQFFGPGTRLTVL.